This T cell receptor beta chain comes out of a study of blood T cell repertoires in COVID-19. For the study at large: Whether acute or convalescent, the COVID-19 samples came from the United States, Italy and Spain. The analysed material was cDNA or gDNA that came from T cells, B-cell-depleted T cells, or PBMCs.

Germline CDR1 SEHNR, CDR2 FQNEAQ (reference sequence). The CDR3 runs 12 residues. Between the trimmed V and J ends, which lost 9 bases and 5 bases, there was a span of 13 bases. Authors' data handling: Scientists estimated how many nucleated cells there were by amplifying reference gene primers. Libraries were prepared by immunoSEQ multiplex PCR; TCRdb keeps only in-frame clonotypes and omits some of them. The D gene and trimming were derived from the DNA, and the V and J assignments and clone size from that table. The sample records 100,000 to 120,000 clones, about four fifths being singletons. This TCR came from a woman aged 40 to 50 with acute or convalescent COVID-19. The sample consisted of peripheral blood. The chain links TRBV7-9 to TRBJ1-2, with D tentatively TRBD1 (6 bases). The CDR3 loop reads CASWTVSYGYTF. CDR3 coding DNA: TGTGCCAGTTGGACAGTGTCATATGGCTACACCTTC.